The 13 T cell receptor beta chains reported below all come from one sample, sequenced in a study of shared clonotypes between healthy human individuals (dated by TCRdb to the early 2020s). Preparation of the library involved the immunoSEQ multiplex PCR assay. TCRdb took this table from immuneACCESS and kept in-frame rearrangements with V and J called. Such tables lack part of the clones; where checked against another copy, unresolved V genes explain under half of the gap, and the rest is unexplained. The sample yields approximately 470,000 clones; approximately 82% were counted once. The ten largest clones add up to 9.5% to 15% of the sample. The sample taken for sequencing was PBMCs. The receptors derive from a woman in her thirties or forties in good health. Some clones in this sample may be carry-over from other donors' samples.

This clone was detected many times. V gene TRBV19 combines with J gene TRBJ1-4; 9 nucleotides match TRBD1. CDR1 and CDR2 from the germline V gene are LNHDA and SQIVND (reference sequence). V shed 3 bases, J shed 5 bases, and the junction held 7 bases outside the gene matches. The CDR3 loop spans 16 amino acids. CDR3 DNA sequence: TGTGCCAGTAGTATGGGGACCGGGACAGGGAATGAAAAACTGTTTTTT. This encodes CASSMGTGTGNEKLFF.

The chain has TRBV18 and TRBJ2-7; 8 nucleotides match TRBD1. This CDR3 spans 16 amino acids. CDR1 is KGHSH, CDR2 LQKENI, per germline. Trimming took 5 bases from V and 0 from J; bases not matched to a gene: 9. CDR3 bases: TGTGCCAGCTCAACAGACCCAGGGGGCTTCTCCTACGAGCAGTACTTC. Amino acid sequence: CASSTDPGGFSYEQYF. The complete variable domain, with remaining parts taken from reference TRBV18 and TRBJ2-7, reads NAGVMQNPRHLVRRRGQEARLRCSPMKGHSHVYWYRQLPEEGLKFMVYLQKENIIDESGMPKERFSAEFPKEGPSILRIQQVVRGDSAAYFCASSTDPGGFSYEQYFGPGTRLTVT.

The chain carries TRBV5-1 and TRBJ2-5; D is ambiguous. TRBJ2-7 matches the DNA end more closely, so the J call is doubtful. This CDR3 region has 11 residues. CDR1 and CDR2 from the germline V gene are SGHRS and YFSETQ. The CDR3 nucleotides read TGCGCCAGCAGCGGGGCCTACGAGCAGTACTTC. This gives the protein CASSGAYEQYF.

This clone was picked up one time. The chain joins TRBV7-9 to TRBJ2-7; TRBD1 matches 7 bases. Germline lookup yields CDR1 SEHNR and CDR2 FQNEAQ (reference sequence). V was clipped by 11 bases and J by 0 bases; unmatched bases: 7. There are 13 residues in the CDR3. CDR3 nucleotides: TGTGCCCAGGGGGACAGAAGCTCCTACGAGCAGTACTTC. As protein: CAQGDRSSYEQYF.

The CDR3 is CASGSTTDTQYF. Written as DNA, the CDR3 is TGTGCCAGCGGCAGCACCACAGATACGCAGTATTTT. This sequence joins TRBV7-9 and TRBJ2-3; no reliable D call. The CDR3 has 12 residues. Germline-derived CDR1 and CDR2 are SEHNR and FQNEAQ (reference sequence). V dropped 8 bases and J dropped 2 bases, with 8 bases sitting between them. Full variable domain (remainder filled in from reference TRBV7-9 and TRBJ2-3): DTGVSQNPRHKITKRGQNVTFRCDPISEHNRLYWYRQTLGQGPEFLTYFQNEAQLEKSRLLSDRFSAERPKGSFSTLEIQRTEQGDSAMYLCASGSTTDTQYFGPGTRLTVL.

CDR3 sequence: CASRETGIYNVLTF. CDR3 in DNA: TGTGCCAGTAGAGAAACCGGGATATACAACGTCCTGACTTTC. This chain uses TRBV19 with TRBJ2-6; possible D gene TRBD2, 5 bases. Germline values: CDR1 LNHDA, CDR2 SQIVND (reference sequence). V was clipped by 6 bases and J by 9 bases, with 15 bases between them. The CDR3 runs 14 residues.

The chain joins TRBV6-1 to TRBJ2-1; D not certain. The V and J ends lost 1 base and 8 bases respectively, with 9 bases between them. Germline V gene data show CDR1 as MNHNS and CDR2 as SASEGT. The CDR3 sequence is 13 residues long. Here the CDR3 DNA reads TGTGCCAGCAGTGAAGAGGGTGTCTATGAGCAGTTCTTC. Protein: CASSEEGVYEQFF.

As to this clone: The same CDR3 also results from other DNA sequences found in this sample. The V and J genes are TRBV30 and TRBJ2-2; unclear D gene. This CDR3 is built from 14 residues. With 0 bases removed from V and 0 bases from J, the gap between germline ends came to 5 bases. Germline loops: CDR1 GTSNPN, CDR2 SVGIG (reference sequence). CDR3: CAWSVYPNTGELFF. The CDR3 nucleotides are TGTGCCTGGAGTGTATACCCGAACACCGGGGAGCTGTTTTTT.

The CDR3 loop is CAISESKGPATGIYNEQFF. CDR3 DNA sequence: TGTGCCATCAGTGAGTCGAAAGGGCCGGCGACAGGGATTTACAATGAGCAGTTCTTC. This chain links TRBV10-3 with TRBJ2-1; 7 bases agree with TRBD1. The V gene end was trimmed by 0 bases and the J gene end by 4 bases; junction bases not matched to a gene: 15. Per the germline V gene, CDR1 is ENHRY and CDR2 is SYGVKD. The CDR3 is 19 amino acids.

This clone was observed a few times. This sequence joins TRBV28 and TRBJ1-1; tentative D call: TRBD1 (6 bases). Per germline, CDR1 MDHEN and CDR2 SYDVKM. With 7 bases removed from V and 4 bases from J, the gap between germline ends came to 16 bases. There are 14 residues in the CDR3. CDR3 region: CASTQTGGFTEAFF. In DNA, the CDR3 is TGTGCCAGCACCCAAACGGGGGGCTTCACTGAAGCTTTCTTT.

CDR3 DNA: TGTGCCAGCAGCATCGGGACAGCGAACACTGAAGCTTTCTTT. Protein sequence: CASSIGTANTEAFF. The rearrangement links TRBV11-3 to TRBJ1-1; 7 nucleotides match TRBD1. CDR1 is SGHNT, CDR2 YENEEA, per germline. V dropped 5 bases and J dropped 1; count of bases not matched to a gene: 4. The CDR3 runs to 14 residues.

This chain uses TRBV6-4 with TRBJ2-3; TRBD1 or TRBD2 may be the D gene (5 bases each). Germline lookup yields CDR1 MRHNA and CDR2 SNTAGT. Trimming pared 2 bases from V and 4 bases from J, leaving 16 bases between. The CDR3 has 16 residues. CDR3 sequence: CASSDQWGSPADTQYF. The CDR3, as DNA: TGTGCCAGCAGTGACCAATGGGGGAGTCCCGCAGATACGCAGTATTTT.

This clone has ten or more counts. The chain has TRBV5-4 and TRBJ1-1, with D perhaps matching TRBD1 (5 bases). The V gene lost 0 bases and the J gene lost 4 bases, with 16 bases spanning the gap. The germline gives CDR1 SGHNT, CDR2 YYREEE (reference sequence). The CDR3 consists of 16 residues. The CDR3 nucleotides are TGTGCCAGCAGCTTGGCCCCGGGGGAGAAGGGCACTGAAGCTTTCTTT. It encodes CASSLAPGEKGTEAFF.